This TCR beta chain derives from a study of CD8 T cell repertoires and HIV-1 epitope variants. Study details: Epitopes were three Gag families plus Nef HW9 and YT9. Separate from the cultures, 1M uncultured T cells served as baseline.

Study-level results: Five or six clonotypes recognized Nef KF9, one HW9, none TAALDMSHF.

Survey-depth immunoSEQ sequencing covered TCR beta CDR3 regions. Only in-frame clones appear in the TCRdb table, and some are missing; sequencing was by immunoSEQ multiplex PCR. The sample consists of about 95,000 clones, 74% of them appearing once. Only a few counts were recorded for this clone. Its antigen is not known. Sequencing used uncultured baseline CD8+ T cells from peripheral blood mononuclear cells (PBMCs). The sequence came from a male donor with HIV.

The CDR3 coding sequence is TGCGCCAGCAGCTTGGCCTCTCGGGACAGACTGTTTTTT. This gives the protein CASSLASRDRLFF. This chain joins TRBV5-1 and TRBJ1-4; TRBD1 agrees at 7 bases. There are 13 residues in the CDR3. Germline V gene lookup returns CDR1 SGHRS and CDR2 YFSETQ. V lost 0 bases and J lost 13; bases outside the gene matches: 6.